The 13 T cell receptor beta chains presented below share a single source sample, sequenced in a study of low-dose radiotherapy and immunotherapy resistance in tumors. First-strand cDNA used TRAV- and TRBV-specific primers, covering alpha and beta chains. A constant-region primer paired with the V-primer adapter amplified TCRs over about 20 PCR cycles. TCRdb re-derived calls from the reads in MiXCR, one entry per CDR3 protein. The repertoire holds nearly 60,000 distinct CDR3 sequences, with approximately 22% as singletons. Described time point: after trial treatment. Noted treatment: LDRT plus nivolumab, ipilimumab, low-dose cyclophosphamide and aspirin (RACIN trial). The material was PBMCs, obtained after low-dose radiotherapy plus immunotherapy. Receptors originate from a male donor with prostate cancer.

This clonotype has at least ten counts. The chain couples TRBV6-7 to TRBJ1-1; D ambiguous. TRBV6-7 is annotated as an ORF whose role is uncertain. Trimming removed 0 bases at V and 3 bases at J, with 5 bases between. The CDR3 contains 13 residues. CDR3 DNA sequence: TGTGCCAGCAGTTACTCCTCATACACTGAAGCTTTCTTT. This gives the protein CASSYSSYTEAFF.

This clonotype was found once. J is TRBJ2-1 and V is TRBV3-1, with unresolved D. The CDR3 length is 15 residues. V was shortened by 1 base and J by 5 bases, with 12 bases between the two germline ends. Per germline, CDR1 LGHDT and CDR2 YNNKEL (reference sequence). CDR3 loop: CASSQVKARDNEQFF. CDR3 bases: TGTGCCAGCAGCCAAGTGAAGGCTAGAGACAATGAGCAGTTCTTC.

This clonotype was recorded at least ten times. CDR3 protein: CASSWNPGTGAPGAYEQYF. In nucleotides, the CDR3 is TGCGCCAGCAGCTGGAACCCCGGGACAGGGGCGCCCGGGGCCTACGAGCAGTACTTC. The rearrangement joins TRBV5-1 to TRBJ2-7, with 10 bases that match TRBD1. The length of the CDR3 is 19 residues. CDR1 is SGHRS and CDR2 is YFSETQ in the germline V gene. The V and J ends lost 3 bases and 2 bases, in that order; junction bases with no gene match: 17.

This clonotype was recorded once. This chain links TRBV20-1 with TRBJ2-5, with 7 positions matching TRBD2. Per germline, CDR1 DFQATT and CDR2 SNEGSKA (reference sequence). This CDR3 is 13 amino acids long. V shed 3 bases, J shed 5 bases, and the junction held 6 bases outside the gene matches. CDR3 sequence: CSASAGDGETQYF. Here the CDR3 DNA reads TGCAGTGCTAGCGCGGGAGATGGGGAGACCCAGTACTTC.

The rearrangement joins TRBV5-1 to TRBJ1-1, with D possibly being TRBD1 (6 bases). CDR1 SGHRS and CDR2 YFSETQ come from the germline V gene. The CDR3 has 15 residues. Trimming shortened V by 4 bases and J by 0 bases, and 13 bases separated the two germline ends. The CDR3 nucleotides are TGCGCCAGCAGCGACAAGGGACATCTGAACACTGAAGCTTTCTTT. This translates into CASSDKGHLNTEAFF.

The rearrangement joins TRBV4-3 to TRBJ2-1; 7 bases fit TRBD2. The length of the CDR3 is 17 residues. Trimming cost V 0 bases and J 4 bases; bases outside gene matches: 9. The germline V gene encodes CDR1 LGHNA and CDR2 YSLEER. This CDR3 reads CASSQDLILAEYNEQFF. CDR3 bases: TGCGCCAGCAGCCAAGATCTAATCCTAGCGGAGTACAATGAGCAGTTCTTC.

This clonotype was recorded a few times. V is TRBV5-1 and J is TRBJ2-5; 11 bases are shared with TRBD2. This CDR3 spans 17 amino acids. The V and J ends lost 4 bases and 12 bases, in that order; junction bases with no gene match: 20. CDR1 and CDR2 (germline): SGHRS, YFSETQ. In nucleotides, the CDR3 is TGCGCCAGCAGCCATCCTCAAACCGGGACTAGCGGTCCAGGGGAGTACTTC. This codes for CASSHPQTGTSGPGEYF.

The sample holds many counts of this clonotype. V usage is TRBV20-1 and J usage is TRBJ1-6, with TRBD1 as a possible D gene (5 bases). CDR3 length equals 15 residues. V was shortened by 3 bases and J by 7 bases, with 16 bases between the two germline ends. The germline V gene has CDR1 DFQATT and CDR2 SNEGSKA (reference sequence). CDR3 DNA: TGCAGTGCTAGCCTCGAGGGGCGCAACAATTCACCCCTCCACTTT. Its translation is CSASLEGRNNSPLHF.

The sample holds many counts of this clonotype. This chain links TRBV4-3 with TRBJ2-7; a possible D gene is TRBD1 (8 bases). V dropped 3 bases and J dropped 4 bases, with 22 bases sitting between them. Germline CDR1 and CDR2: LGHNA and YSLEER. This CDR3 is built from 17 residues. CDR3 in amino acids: CASSHYRGGLGGYEQYF. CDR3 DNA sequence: TGCGCCAGCAGCCACTACAGGGGGGGCCTAGGGGGTTACGAGCAGTACTTC.

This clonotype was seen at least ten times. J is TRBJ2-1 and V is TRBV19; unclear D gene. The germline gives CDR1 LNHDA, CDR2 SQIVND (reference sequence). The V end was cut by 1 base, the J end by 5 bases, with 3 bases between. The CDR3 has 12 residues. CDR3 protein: CASSIVNNEQFF. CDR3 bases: TGTGCCAGTAGTATAGTTAACAATGAGCAGTTCTTC.

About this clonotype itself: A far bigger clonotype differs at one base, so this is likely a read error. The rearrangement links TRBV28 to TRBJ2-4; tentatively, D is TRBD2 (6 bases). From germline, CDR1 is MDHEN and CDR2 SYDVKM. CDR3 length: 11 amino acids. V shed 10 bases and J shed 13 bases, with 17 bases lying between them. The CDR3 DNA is TGTGCCACGGGAGAGGACTTTAGGCAGTACTTC. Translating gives CATGEDFRQYF.

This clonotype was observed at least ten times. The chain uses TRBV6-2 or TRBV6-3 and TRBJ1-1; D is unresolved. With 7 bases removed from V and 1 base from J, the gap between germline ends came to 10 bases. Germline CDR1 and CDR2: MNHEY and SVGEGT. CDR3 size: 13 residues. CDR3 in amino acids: CASINTGNTEAFF. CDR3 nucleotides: TGTGCCAGCATTAACACTGGGAACACTGAAGCTTTCTTT.

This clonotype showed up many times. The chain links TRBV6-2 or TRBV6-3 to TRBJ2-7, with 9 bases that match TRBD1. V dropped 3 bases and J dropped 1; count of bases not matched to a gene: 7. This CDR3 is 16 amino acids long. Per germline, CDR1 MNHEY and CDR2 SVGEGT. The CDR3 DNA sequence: TGTGCCAGCAGTTATAAGCTACAGGGGGCGTCCTACGAGCAGTACTTC. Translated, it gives CASSYKLQGASYEQYF.